Below, one T cell receptor (beta chain) is given with its context. Antigen: not known. The read terminates 3 residues ahead of where the CDR3 ends, so the germline J gene completes it. This sample was included in a study of Tregs in tolerant kidney transplant recipients. Study-wide findings and caveats: Expanding Tregs on activated donor B cells appeared to best identify donor-specific TCRbeta clones.

Related graft donors supplied nonmyeloablative bone marrow transplants, and mixed chimerism was transient. TCRdb keeps only in-frame clones here, not all; method: immunoSEQ multiplex PCR. The sample is made up of around 13,000 clones, and the top ten hold 25% to 30% of it. Germline CDR1 is MNHNS and CDR2 is SASEGT. CDR3 length equals 14 residues. Trimming at V came to 4 bases and at J to 6 bases, leaving 4 bases not matched to a gene. V usage is TRBV6-1 and J usage is TRBJ2-1; TRBD2 matches at 9 bases. This clonotype originated in a human patient who received a combined kidney and bone marrow transplant. Some T cells may have originated in the graft donor. The specimen comprised CD8+ T cells from blood (PBMCs), sampled 6 months after the transplant. The CDR3 loop reads CASSVSGSGNEQFF. The DNA read from the CDR3 is TGTGCCAGCAGTGTTAGCGGGAGCGGCAATGAG.